This paragraph reports one TCR beta chain. Profiled with immunoSEQ multiplex PCR; TCRdb holds only in-frame clones, not every one. The sample lists some 220,000 clones; over 75% were seen once. The sample is drawn from a study of blood T cell repertoires in COVID-19. V was pared by 3 bases and J by 4 bases, with 12 bases between. CDR1 is GTSNPN and CDR2 is SVGIG in the germline V gene (reference sequence). This CDR3 is 13 amino acids long. This clonotype was sampled from a woman aged 70-85 years with COVID-19, enrolled during active disease. The rearrangement uses TRBV30 and TRBJ1-2; D is ambiguous. Sequencing used peripheral blood. DNA of the CDR3: TGTGCCTGGAGCCAGGTTCGTAGCTATGGCTACACCTTC. This gives the protein CAWSQVRSYGYTF.